Below are 5 T cell receptor beta chains sequenced from a single sample in a study of cytotoxic CD8 clonotypes in ibrutinib-treated CLL. The table came from immunoSEQ multiplex PCR; TCRdb's copy has only in-frame clones and leaves some out. The sample holds approximately 67,000 clones, more than 70% seen once. The material sequenced was PBMCs, taken at disease progression, from a patient treated with ibrutinib. The receptors here all came from a human donor with chronic lymphocytic leukemia.

The chain joins TRBV11-1 to TRBJ2-1, with 7 bases that match TRBD1. The CDR3 has 19 amino acids. The J segment lost 0 bases and the V segment lost 2 bases, leaving 13 bases of the junction unmatched. Germline V gives CDR1 SGHAT, CDR2 FQDESV (reference sequence). CDR3 nucleotides: TGTGCCAGCAGCTTACGGTCTCGGGATCAGGGGGTCTCCTACAATGAGCAGTTCTTC. This encodes CASSLRSRDQGVSYNEQFF.

The V and J genes are TRBV9 and TRBJ2-1; weak D call: TRBD2 (5 bases). The CDR3 consists of 13 residues. V lost 2 bases, J lost 8 bases, and 11 bases lay in between. Germline V gene lookup returns CDR1 SGDLS and CDR2 YYNGEE. CDR3 nucleotides: TGTGCCAGCAGCGTTGAGGGCCTCGATGAGCAGTTCTTC. This gives the protein CASSVEGLDEQFF.

This clone turned up a few times. V gene TRBV6-5 combines with J gene TRBJ1-5; D remains ambiguous. Trimming cost V 2 bases and J 9 bases, with 11 bases left between them. Germline-derived CDR1 and CDR2 are MNHEY and SVGAGI. The CDR3 spans 13 residues. The CDR3, as DNA: TGTGCCAGCAGTTACGTCGTTAGTGGGCCCCAGCATTTT. Its protein is CASSYVVSGPQHF.

The chain joins TRBV11-2 to TRBJ1-6; D not resolved. Trimming pared 5 bases from V and 7 bases from J, leaving 18 bases between. CDR1 SGHAT and CDR2 FQNNGV come from the germline V gene. This CDR3 has 16 residues. In DNA form, the CDR3 reads TGTGCCAGCAGCGTGGTAGGAAGTCAATTGAATTCACCCCTCCACTTT. Its protein is CASSVVGSQLNSPLHF.

In its sample, this clone was seen once. This chain connects TRBV28 to TRBJ2-3; 11 nucleotides agree with TRBD1. The V and J ends lost 8 bases and 4 bases, in that order; junction bases with no gene match: 8. Per germline, CDR1 MDHEN and CDR2 SYDVKM. This CDR3 is built from 15 residues. The CDR3 coding sequence is TGTGCCAGCGGTCTTGGGGGACAGGGGGCAGATACGCAGTATTTT. Protein product: CASGLGGQGADTQYF.